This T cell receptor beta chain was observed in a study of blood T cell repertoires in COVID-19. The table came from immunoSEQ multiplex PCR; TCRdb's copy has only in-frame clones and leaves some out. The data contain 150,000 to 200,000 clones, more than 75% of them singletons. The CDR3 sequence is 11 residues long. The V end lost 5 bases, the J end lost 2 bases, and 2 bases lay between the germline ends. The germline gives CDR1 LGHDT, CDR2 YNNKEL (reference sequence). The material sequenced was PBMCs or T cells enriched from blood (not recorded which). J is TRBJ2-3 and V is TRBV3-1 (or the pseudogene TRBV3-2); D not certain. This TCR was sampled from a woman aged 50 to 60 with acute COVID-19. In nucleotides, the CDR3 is TGTGCCAGCAGCTACACAGATACGCAGTATTTT. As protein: CASSYTDTQYF.